A selection of T cell receptor beta chains follows, all from one sample in a study of chemoradiotherapy in HPV16-positive cancers. The table came from immunoSEQ multiplex PCR; TCRdb's copy has only in-frame clones and leaves some out. The sample comprises 11,000 or so clones, over 70% of which are singletons, and 7% to 8% rests with the top ten. The sample here was taken from a patient who underwent chemoradiotherapy. Receptor source: a human donor with HPV-associated anogenital cancer. Each CDR3 is given with its conserved first and last residue. Fields, in order: V gene, D gene, J gene, clone size, CDR3 DNA, CDR3 protein. D genes are given only for firm matches. Not every row has a clone size; where given, it reads once, few, many or a size class.

>TRBV4-3|TRBD2|TRBJ2-1|NA
TGCGCCAGCAGCCAAGGTGGACTAGCGGGAGAAGCCTACAATGAGCAGTTCTTC
CASSQGGLAGEAYNEQFF
>TRBV27|TRBD1|TRBJ1-1|NA
TGTGCCAGCAGTTCCGCCGGGAGGACAGGGAGGACTGAAGCTTTCTTT
CASSSAGRTGRTEAFF
>TRBV11-2|TRBD2|TRBJ2-1|NA
TGTGCCAGCAGCCTCTCGTCGGCGGGAGGGGGTGAGCAGTTCTTC
CASSLSSAGGGEQFF
>TRBV6-1|TRBD1|TRBJ2-1|few
TGTGCCAGCAGTGCAGGGACAGGGGGCCACAATGAGCAGTTCTTC
CASSAGTGGHNEQFF
>TRBV28|NA|TRBJ1-1|once
TGTGCCAGCAGTCGATCCGTAGCAGAAGCTTTCTTT
CASSRSVAEAFF
>TRBV28|TRBD1|TRBJ1-2|NA
TGTGCCAGCAGGCAACAGGGGGCGCCTTCTGGCTACACCTTC
CASRQQGAPSGYTF
>TRBV7-6|NA|TRBJ2-7|few
TGTGCCAGCAGCTTATCGGGCAGTAGCTCCTACGAGCAGTACTTC
CASSLSGSSSYEQYF
>TRBV6-6|TRBD1|TRBJ1-2|NA
TGTGCCAGCAGTGACAGAGGGGGCTTTTTTGGCTACACCTTC
CASSDRGGFFGYTF
>TRBV7-9|TRBD2|TRBJ2-1|once
TGTGCCAGCAGCTCCGACCTAGCGGGAGTGGGAAATGAGCAGTTCTTC
CASSSDLAGVGNEQFF
>TRBV29-1|NA|TRBJ1-2|NA
TGCAGCGTTGAATCTGCAGGAAGGAACTATGGCTACACCTTC
CSVESAGRNYGYTF
>TRBV19|TRBD1|TRBJ1-1|NA
TGTGCCAGTAGAATAACCGGGACAGGTTACACTGAAGCTTTCTTT
CASRITGTGYTEAFF
>TRBV5-1|TRBD1|TRBJ2-7|NA
TGCGCCAGCAGCTTGGAGGGGGCGGCTGGTGAGCAGTACTTC
CASSLEGAAGEQYF
>TRBV6-6|NA|TRBJ1-4|NA
TGTGCCAGCAGCAACGGTGGTGTTGTTGAAAAACTGTTTTTT
CASSNGGVVEKLFF
>TRBV28|TRBD1|TRBJ1-2|NA
TGTGCCAGCAGTTTCGAAATTGGGACAGCCATCAGTGGCTACACCTTC
CASSFEIGTAISGYTF
>TRBV20-1|NA|TRBJ2-7|NA
TGCAGTGCTCTTACTTACGAGCAGTACTTC
CSALTYEQYF
>TRBV28|TRBD1|TRBJ1-5|NA
TGTGCCAGCAGTTTGTGGATTGGAGGGGGCGGAGGTCAGCCCCAGCATTTT
CASSLWIGGGGGQPQHF
>TRBV5-5|TRBD2|TRBJ2-1|NA
TGTGCCAGCAGCCAGGGGGGCGGGAGGGCCGTTGAGCAGTTCTTC
CASSQGGGRAVEQFF
>TRBV4-3|NA|TRBJ2-1|once
TGCGCCAGCAGCCAAGATTTAAGGATGGGTTTCGATGAGCAGTTCTTC
CASSQDLRMGFDEQFF
>TRBV10-3|NA|TRBJ1-2|NA
TGTGCCATCAGTGAGACAGACTATGGCTACACCTTC
CAISETDYGYTF
>TRBV4-1|NA|TRBJ2-3|NA
TGCGCCAGCAGCCAAGTCTGGGATCTAACAGATACGCAGTATTTT
CASSQVWDLTDTQYF
>TRBV30|NA|TRBJ1-5|few
TGTGCCTGGAGTCGACAGGTGGATCAGCCCCAGCATTTT
CAWSRQVDQPQHF
>TRBV5-1|NA|TRBJ2-5|NA
TGCGCCAGCAGCTTCGGGTCTGGCTGGTGGGAGACCCAGTACTTC
CASSFGSGWWETQYF
>TRBV28|TRBD1|TRBJ1-5|NA
TGTGCCAGCAGTTTCGAGGGACAGGGGGGCAATCAGCCCCAGCATTTT
CASSFEGQGGNQPQHF
>TRBV4-2|NA|TRBJ1-1|NA
TGTGCCAGCAGCCAAGCGCGACGAGACACTGAAGCTTTCTTT
CASSQARRDTEAFF
>TRBV6-6|TRBD2|TRBJ2-7|NA
TGTGCCAGCAGTTACTCCGGGACTAGCGTGGACGAGCAGTACTTC
CASSYSGTSVDEQYF
>TRBV7-9|NA|TRBJ2-1|NA
TGTGCCAGAGAAAAAAGGCCCTGCACAGATGAGCAGTTCTTC
CAREKRPCTDEQFF
>TRBV4-1|NA|TRBJ2-1|NA
TGCGCCAGCAGCCAAGTAGCCCAGGGGACCTACAATGAGCAGTTCTTC
CASSQVAQGTYNEQFF
>TRBV5-1|TRBD2|TRBJ2-3|NA
TGCGCCAGCAGCGAGGGACTAGCGGGTACAGATACGCAGTATTTT
CASSEGLAGTDTQYF
>TRBV30|NA|TRBJ2-7|NA
TGTGCCTGGAGCGCGTCCTACGAGCAGTACTTC
CAWSASYEQYF
>TRBV29-1|TRBD2|TRBJ2-7|NA
TGCAGCGTTGAGGAGCTAGCGGGACGCGGACAGTACTTC
CSVEELAGRGQYF
>TRBV5-4|NA|TRBJ1-1|few
TGTGCCAGCAGCGGACCGGGACTGAACACTGAAGCTTTCTTT
CASSGPGLNTEAFF
>TRBV30|TRBD1|TRBJ2-1|once
TGTGCCTGGAAAATTCTGGGACAGGGGGCGTCTGGTCAGTTCTTC
CAWKILGQGASGQFF
>TRBV4-2|NA|TRBJ2-7|NA
TGTGCCAGCAGCCAAGATCTTGGCGGAGGCTCCTACGAGCAGTACTTC
CASSQDLGGGSYEQYF
>TRBV14|NA|TRBJ1-2|NA
TGTGCCAGCAGCCCGGCAGCTAACTATGGCTACACCTTC
CASSPAANYGYTF
>TRBV7-9|TRBD1|TRBJ2-5|NA
TGTGCCAGCAGCTTGCAATCGACAGGGGGAGAGACCCAGTACTTC
CASSLQSTGGETQYF
>TRBV21-1|NA|TRBJ1-4|NA
TGTGCCAGCAGCAAAGTGGTCTTCGGAAGGGACGGACCTAATGAAAAACTGTTTTTT
CASSKVVFGRDGPNEKLFF
>TRBV19|TRBD1|TRBJ1-2|NA
TGTGCCAGTAACACCGGGACAGGGGGCAACAAACGGGTGGTCGGCTACACCTTC
CASNTGTGGNKRVVGYTF
>TRBV9|NA|TRBJ2-5|NA
TGTGCCAGCAGCGTGTACCCCGACCAAGAGACCCAGTACTTC
CASSVYPDQETQYF
>TRBV28|NA|TRBJ1-1|NA
TGTGCCACCCAAACATGGACTGAAGCTTTCTTT
CATQTWTEAFF
>TRBV30|NA|TRBJ2-7|NA
TGTGCCTCAGCGGAGGGAGGTGGCGCCTACGAGCAGTACTTC
CASAEGGGAYEQYF
>TRBV5-1|NA|TRBJ1-2|NA
TGCGCCAGCAGTTCAACTAACCAGAACTATGGCTACACCTTC
CASSSTNQNYGYTF
>TRBV19|NA|TRBJ1-5|NA
TGTGCCAGTAGTCCCATGGGAGGGAATCAGCCCCAGCATTTT
CASSPMGGNQPQHF
>TRBV6-6|TRBD1|TRBJ1-1|NA
TGTGCCAGCAGTGGACAGGGGTGGACTGAAGCTTTCTTT
CASSGQGWTEAFF
>TRBV12-5|TRBD2|TRBJ2-1|NA
TGTGCTAGTGGTTTGGCTCTCCCTCCTGTTAGCGGGAGGGCCGTCTCCTACAATGAGCAGTTCTTC
CASGLALPPVSGRAVSYNEQFF
>TRBV28|TRBD1|TRBJ2-6|NA
TGTGCCACAACCGGGACAGAAGGGAAGGGGTCTGGGGCCAACGTCCTGACTTTC
CATTGTEGKGSGANVLTF
>TRBV7-2|NA|TRBJ2-7|NA
TGTGCCAGCAGCTTAGTAGCAGGGCCGGGGTACGAGCAGTACTTC
CASSLVAGPGYEQYF
>TRBV18|NA|TRBJ2-1|NA
TGTGCCAGCTCACCTGTTGGGGGGAAGGGATACAATGAGCAGTTCTTC
CASSPVGGKGYNEQFF